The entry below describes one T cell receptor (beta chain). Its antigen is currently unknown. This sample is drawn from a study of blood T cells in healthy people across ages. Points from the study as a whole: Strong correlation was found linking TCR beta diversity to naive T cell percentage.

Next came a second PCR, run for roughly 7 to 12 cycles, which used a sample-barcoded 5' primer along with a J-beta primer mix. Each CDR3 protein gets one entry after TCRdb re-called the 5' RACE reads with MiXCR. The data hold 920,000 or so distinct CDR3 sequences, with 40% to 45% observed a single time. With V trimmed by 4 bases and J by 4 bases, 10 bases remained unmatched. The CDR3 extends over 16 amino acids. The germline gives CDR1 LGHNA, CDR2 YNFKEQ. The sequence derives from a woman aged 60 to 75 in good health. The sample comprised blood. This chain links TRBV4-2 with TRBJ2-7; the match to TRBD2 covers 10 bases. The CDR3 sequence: CASSLSGRGEAYEQYF. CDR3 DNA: TGTGCCAGCAGCCTCAGCGGGAGGGGAGAGGCATACGAGCAGTACTTC.